The T cell receptor (beta chain) under discussion was sequenced for a study of shared clonotypes between healthy human individuals. V dropped 4 bases and J dropped 3 bases, with 3 bases sitting between them. Germline V gene data show CDR1 as SGDLS and CDR2 as YYNGEE. This CDR3 has 11 residues. Sequencing used immunoSEQ multiplex PCR; TCRdb keeps in-frame clones, though not all of them. The sample holds about 2.3 million clones, about 90% seen once. Worth noting for this clone: This sample includes further DNA sequences coding for the same CDR3.

The sequence was collected from a man aged 18-30 years in good health. Some clones in this sample may be carry-over from other donors' samples. The sequenced material came from naive CD4+ T cells from PBMCs. Subset: CD45RA+ positively selected. The chain combines TRBV9 with TRBJ2-3, with D uncertain. The CDR3 DNA is TGTGCCAGCAGCACTACAGATACGCAGTATTTT. This translates into CASSTTDTQYF.